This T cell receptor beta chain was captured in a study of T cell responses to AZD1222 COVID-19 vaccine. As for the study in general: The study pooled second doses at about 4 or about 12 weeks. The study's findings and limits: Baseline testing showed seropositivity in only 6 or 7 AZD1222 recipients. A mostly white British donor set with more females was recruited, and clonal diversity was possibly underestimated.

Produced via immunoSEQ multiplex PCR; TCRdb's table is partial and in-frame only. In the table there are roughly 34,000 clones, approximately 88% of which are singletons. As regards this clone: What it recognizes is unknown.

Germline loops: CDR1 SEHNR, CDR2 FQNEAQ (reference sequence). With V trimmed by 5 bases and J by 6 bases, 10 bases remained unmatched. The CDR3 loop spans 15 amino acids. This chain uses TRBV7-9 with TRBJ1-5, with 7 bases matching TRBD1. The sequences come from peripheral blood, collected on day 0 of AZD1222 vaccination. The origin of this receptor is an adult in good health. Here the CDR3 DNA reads TGTGCCAGCAGCCGGGAGGGGGCGCGGGGTCAGCCCCAGCATTTT. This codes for CASSREGARGQPQHF.